These T cell receptor beta chains were read from a single sample in a study of shared clonotypes between healthy human individuals. The assay was immunoSEQ multiplex PCR, and TCRdb's table has in-frame clones only and misses some. Here the sample spans over 1.5 million clones, approximately 98% being singletons. The source material was naive CD4+ T cells sorted from blood. All receptors come from a man aged 30 to 39 in good health. CDR3s include the opening cysteine and the closing phenylalanine or tryptophan. A D gene is named only where the DNA matches it firmly. A clone size is listed for some rows: how often the clone was seen (once, few, many), or a class if it is expanded.

>TRBV14|NA|TRBD1|17|TRBJ2-5
TGTGCCAGCAGCCAATTCCGGACAGGTTGGGGACAAGAGACCCAGTACTTC
CASSQFRTGWGQETQYF
>TRBV5-1|once|TRBD2|16|TRBJ2-1
TGCGCCAGCAGTCCGGGACTAGCGGCCCCTGGGAATGAGCAGTTCTTC
CASSPGLAAPGNEQFF
>TRBV27|NA|TRBD1|19|TRBJ2-7
TGTGCCAGCAGTTTCAGGACAGGGGGAAGACTTCTAAAGGACTACGAGCAGTACTTC
CASSFRTGGRLLKDYEQYF
>TRBV2|NA|TRBD1|15|TRBJ2-1
TGTGCCAGCAGTCCGGACAGGGGCAGGTACAATGAGCAGTTCTTC
CASSPDRGRYNEQFF
>TRBV7-9|NA|NA|15|TRBJ2-1
TGTGCCAGCAGCCCCCGCGGGTTAGCTATTGATGAGCAGTTCTTC
CASSPRGLAIDEQFF
>TRBV21-1|NA|NA|18|TRBJ1-1
TGTGCCAGCAGAATTCCGCGGGGCCAAGGGACAGAGAACACTGAAGCTTTCTTT
CASRIPRGQGTENTEAFF
>TRBV6-5|NA|TRBD2|15|TRBJ2-5
TGTGCCAGCAGACTCGGCGGGAGGCGGCAAGAGACCCAGTACTTC
CASRLGGRRQETQYF
>TRBV7-9|once|NA|12|TRBJ2-7
TGTGCCAGCAGCTTTGGGGAGACCCTGGAGTACTTC
CASSFGETLEYF
>TRBV4-3|NA|NA|16|TRBJ1-2
TGCGCCAGCAGCCAAGATGGGCAGGGAGACCACTATGGCTACACCTTC
CASSQDGQGDHYGYTF
>TRBV10-3|NA|NA|14|TRBJ1-1
TGTGCCATCAGTGACAGGGCCAGGGAGAGTGAAGCTTTCTTT
CAISDRARESEAFF
>TRBV10-1|once|NA|14|TRBJ2-7
TGCGCCAGCAGTGAGAGAGGTCTTGGCTACGAGCAGTACTTC
CASSERGLGYEQYF
>TRBV9|NA|NA|15|TRBJ2-2
TGTGCCAGCAGCGATCGACAGGCGAACACCGGGGAGCTGTTTTTT
CASSDRQANTGELFF
>TRBV11-2|NA|NA|12|TRBJ1-2
TGTGCCAGCAGTCGAACTAACTATGGCTACACCTTC
CASSRTNYGYTF
>TRBV27|NA|TRBD1|14|TRBJ2-7
TGTGCCAGCAGTTCCTTGACAGGGGGGTACGAGCAGTACTTC
CASSSLTGGYEQYF
>TRBV7-3|NA|NA|15|TRBJ2-5
TGTGCCAGCAGCGATCTTGGCCGTCCTGGAGAGACCCAGTACTTC
CASSDLGRPGETQYF
>TRBV18|NA|TRBD2|15|TRBJ2-7
TGTGCCAGCTCACCACTGGCGGGAGCTACCTACGAGCAGTACTTC
CASSPLAGATYEQYF
>TRBV2|NA|NA|13|TRBJ1-3
TGTGCCAGCCCACAGGGCTCTGGAAACACCATATATTTT
CASPQGSGNTIYF
>TRBV5-1|once|NA|13|TRBJ2-1
TGCGCCAGCAGCTACAGGGAGGGCAATGAGCAGTTCTTC
CASSYREGNEQFF
>TRBV28|NA|NA|11|TRBJ1-1
TGTGCCAGCAGTTCATCGACTGAAGCTTTCTTT
CASSSSTEAFF
>TRBV6-1|once|NA|15|TRBJ2-5
TGTGCCAGCCGGAAAAGACCGTGGGTGCAAGAGACCCAGTACTTC
CASRKRPWVQETQYF
>TRBV7-2|NA|NA|11|TRBJ2-1
TGTGCCAGCAGCTTTGCTGATGAGCAGTTCTTC
CASSFADEQFF
>TRBV6-4|NA|TRBD2|16|TRBJ2-3
TGTGCCAGCAGCCTGAGGCTAGCGGGACACACAGATACGCAGTATTTT
CASSLRLAGHTDTQYF
>TRBV6-6|NA|NA|16|TRBJ2-7
TGTGCCAGCAGTTACTCGGCCAGCGGCCTTATCCCCGAGCAGTACTTC
CASSYSASGLIPEQYF
>TRBV9|NA|NA|13|TRBJ1-4
TGTGCCAGCAGTCAGGGGCGGAATGAAAAACTGTTTTTT
CASSQGRNEKLFF
>TRBV7-6|NA|NA|17|TRBJ2-6
TGTGCCAGCAGCTTTAAGGGCGGAAGCTCTGGGGCCAACGTCCTGACTTTC
CASSFKGGSSGANVLTF
>TRBV18|once|NA|13|TRBJ2-3
TGTGCCAGCTCAAATCGGGTAACAGATACGCAGTATTTT
CASSNRVTDTQYF
>TRBV6-1|NA|TRBD1|15|TRBJ2-3
TGTGCCAGCAGTAGCCTACAGGGGGCAGCAGATACGCAGTATTTT
CASSSLQGAADTQYF
>TRBV5-1|NA|NA|14|TRBJ2-2
TGCGCCAGCAGCTTGGAATTGGGCACCGGGGAGCTGTTTTTT
CASSLELGTGELFF
>TRBV5-1|few|TRBD2|13|TRBJ2-7
TGCGCCAGCAGCTTGGGGGAGGGGTACGAGCAGTACTTC
CASSLGEGYEQYF